This T cell receptor (beta chain) was obtained from a study of a mutant IDH1 vaccine in newly diagnosed glioma. The overall study: Vaccines began 4-6 weeks after radiotherapy alone, or with temozolomide cycles.

The table came from immunoSEQ multiplex PCR; TCRdb's copy has only in-frame clones and leaves some out. In the table there are around 50,000 clones, about two thirds of which are singletons. About this clone: Antigen: not known.

V was cut by 5 bases and J by 5 bases, with 16 bases left in between. Per the germline V gene, CDR1 is SGHTA and CDR2 is FQGTGA. CDR3 length: 15 residues. Time point in this sample: week 47, end of study. Every vaccine dose comprised 300 ug of mutant IDH1 20-mer peptide plus topical imiquimod. New WHO grade 3 or 4 IDH1-mutant, ATRX-lost astrocytomas were present in all donors. This chain links TRBV7-3 with TRBJ2-1; either TRBD1 or TRBD2 may supply D (7 bases each). Source: peripheral blood mononuclear cells (PBMCs), taken from a glioma patient whose treatment included an IDH1 peptide vaccine. This sequence was found in a man between 35 and 55 years old with glioma. Some clones in this sample may be carry-over from other donors' samples. The CDR3 nucleotides are TGTGCCAGCAGCAGACCAGGGGGAGGGAACAATGAGCAGTTCTTC. Its translation: CASSRPGGGNNEQFF.